A single sample is the source of the 32 T cell receptor beta chains below, sequenced in a study of blood T cells in healthy people across ages. Alongside a J-beta primer mix, a sample-barcoded 5' primer served in a second PCR lasting about 7 to 11 cycles. TCRdb called the 5' RACE reads again in MiXCR, with one record for every CDR3 protein. The table has approximately 1.5 million distinct CDR3 sequences, about 31% seen once. The sequenced material came from blood. These receptors all come from a woman aged 25 to 39 in good health.

This clonotype was observed a handful of times. An end of the junction does not agree with germline; a read error may underlie this. The V call is TRBV20-1, the J call TRBJ2-7; 8 bases are shared with TRBD1. From germline, CDR1 is DFQATT and CDR2 SNEGSKA (reference sequence). The CDR3 loop spans 13 amino acids. CDR3 sequence: CSASQGASYGQYF. Here the CDR3 DNA reads TGCAGTGCTAGCCAGGGGGCGAGCTACGGGCAGTACTTC.

The chain links TRBV9 to TRBJ2-7; TRBD2 agrees at 7 bases. V lost 0 bases to trimming and J lost 2 bases; unmatched junction nucleotides: 5. There are 15 residues in the CDR3. CDR1 and CDR2 (germline): SGDLS, YYNGEE. The chain's CDR3 is CASSVDYGLAYEQYF. The CDR3 coding sequence is TGTGCCAGCAGCGTAGATTACGGACTAGCCTACGAGCAGTACTTC.

This clonotype was seen only a few times. The V call is TRBV3-1, the J call TRBJ2-1; 13 bases match TRBD2. Germline values: CDR1 LGHDT, CDR2 YNNKEL (reference sequence). V was pared by 0 bases and J by 4 bases, with 12 bases of the junction left unmatched. CDR3 length: 20 residues. This CDR3 reads CASSQDVFAGLAGWYNEQFF. The CDR3 coding sequence is TGTGCCAGCAGCCAAGATGTTTTTGCGGGACTAGCGGGATGGTACAATGAGCAGTTCTTC.

This chain uses TRBV12-3 or TRBV12-4 with TRBJ2-2, with 10 nucleotides matching TRBD2. The J segment lost 1 base and the V segment lost 6 bases, leaving 11 bases of the junction unmatched. This CDR3 comprises 18 residues. This CDR3 is CASRSIIRLAGNTGELFF. The CDR3 DNA reads TGTGCCAGCAGATCAATTATACGACTAGCGGGGAACACCGGGGAGCTGTTTTTT.

This clonotype appeared a few times. Being one base from a much bigger clone, this may be a read error. The rearrangement uses TRBV16 and TRBJ2-1, with D possibly matching TRBD1 (5 bases). Looked up from germline, CDR1 is KGHSY and CDR2 is FQNENV. The CDR3 consists of 12 residues. V dropped 2 bases and J dropped 9 bases, with 8 bases sitting between them. The CDR3 reads CASSQDSSEQFF. The DNA for the CDR3 is TGTGCCAGCAGCCAAGACAGCAGTGAGCAGTTCTTC.

The chain joins TRBV6-5 to TRBJ2-1; TRBD1 matches at 7 bases. The CDR3 has 15 amino acids. Germline CDR1 reads MNHEY; CDR2 reads SVGAGI. After removal of 6 bases from V and 1 base from J, the junction contained 6 bases not matched to a gene. CDR3 bases: TGTGCCAGCAGGCAGGGGGTGAGTTCCTACAATGAGCAGTTCTTC. The encoded protein is CASRQGVSSYNEQFF.

The V and J genes are TRBV6-2 or TRBV6-3 and TRBJ1-5; the D is unclear. The germline V gene encodes CDR1 MNHEY and CDR2 SVGEGT. CDR3 length: 13 residues. V lost 3 bases and J lost 4, with 7 bases in between. The CDR3 nucleotides read TGTGCCAGCAGTTATTCGATTAATCAGCCCCAGCATTTT. Translated, it gives CASSYSINQPQHF.

The V call is TRBV5-1, the J call TRBJ2-1, with 11 bases identical to TRBD1. This CDR3 spans 14 amino acids. The junction had 4 bases not matched to a gene; V was cut back by 3 bases and J by 8 bases. The germline V gene encodes CDR1 SGHRS and CDR2 YFSETQ. In DNA form, the CDR3 reads TGCGCCAGCAGCTCCGGGACAGGGGGGCATGAGCAGTTCTTC. Amino acids: CASSSGTGGHEQFF. Supplemented by reference TRBV5-1 and TRBJ2-1, the full variable domain reads KAGVTQTPRYLIKTRGQQVTLSCSPISGHRSVSWYQQTPGQGLQFLFEYFSETQRNKGNFPGRFSGRQFSNSRSEMNVSTLELGDSALYLCASSSGTGGHEQFFGPGTRLTVL.

This CDR3 is CASSPDGTPRVNTEAFF. The CDR3 coding sequence is TGTGCCAGCAGCCCAGACGGGACCCCCAGGGTGAACACTGAAGCTTTCTTT. V usage is TRBV9 and J usage is TRBJ1-1; D is possibly TRBD1 (5 bases). V dropped 4 bases and J dropped 0 bases, with 19 bases sitting between them. Germline CDR1 reads SGDLS; CDR2 reads YYNGEE. This CDR3 is built from 17 residues.

V and J are TRBV27 and TRBJ1-2, with D tentatively TRBD1 (6 bases). Trimming pared 0 bases from V and 10 bases from J, leaving 12 bases between. Germline CDR1 MNHEY, CDR2 SMNVEV (reference sequence). The CDR3 is made up of 13 amino acids. CDR3 sequence: CASSLSRGNNYTF. DNA for the CDR3: TGTGCCAGCAGTTTATCCAGGGGTAATAACTACACCTTC.

This rearrangement joins TRBV7-2 to TRBJ2-5, with 9 bases matching TRBD2. Germline CDR1 and CDR2: SGHTA and FQGNSA. V lost 5 bases to trimming and J lost 5 bases; unmatched junction nucleotides: 9. This CDR3 comprises 15 residues. This CDR3 is CASSPVAGARETQYF. CDR3 in DNA: TGTGCCAGCAGCCCTGTAGCGGGGGCCCGGGAGACCCAGTACTTC.

V usage is TRBV27 and J usage is TRBJ2-2, with D possibly called TRBD1 or TRBD2 (5 bases each). Per the germline V gene, CDR1 is MNHEY and CDR2 is SMNVEV (reference sequence). V lost 3 bases and J 4 bases, leaving 12 bases between the germline ends. The CDR3 totals 15 residues. CDR3 region: CASSLVGVGTGELFF. DNA of the CDR3: TGTGCCAGCAGTTTGGTGGGGGTAGGCACCGGGGAGCTGTTTTTT.

The chain links TRBV11-2 to TRBJ2-5; tentatively, D is TRBD2 (6 bases). The CDR3 length is 17 residues. V was trimmed by 0 bases and J by 2 bases, leaving 16 bases between them. CDR1 and CDR2 (germline): SGHAT, FQNNGV. The DNA for the CDR3 is TGTGCCAGCAGCTTAGATCGGGTGGCTAGCGAACAAGAGACCCAGTACTTC. Translating it yields CASSLDRVASEQETQYF. The variable domain in full, completed from reference TRBV11-2 and TRBJ2-5, reads EAGVAQSPRYKIIEKRQSVAFWCNPISGHATLYWYQQILGQGPKLLIQFQNNGVVDDSQLPKDRFSAERLKGVDSTLKIQPAKLEDSAVYLCASSLDRVASEQETQYFGPGTRLLVL.

Only one count was recorded for this clonotype. J is TRBJ2-2 and V is TRBV28, with D maybe TRBD2 (6 bases). V lost 10 bases and J lost 9, with 27 bases in between. The CDR3 has 16 residues. CDR1 MDHEN and CDR2 SYDVKM come from the germline V gene. The CDR3 region is CATVSGPGGLVRELFF. The CDR3, as DNA: TGTGCCACCGTGAGCGGGCCTGGGGGTTTAGTCCGGGAGCTGTTTTTT.

This chain joins TRBV5-1 and TRBJ1-1; D remains ambiguous. Germline CDR1 and CDR2: SGHRS and YFSETQ. CDR3 length: 15 amino acids. Trimming removed 0 bases at V and 4 bases at J, with 13 bases between. CDR3 nucleotides: TGCGCCAGCAGCTTGGGATGGGTGGGTGGCACTGAAGCTTTCTTT. It yields the protein CASSLGWVGGTEAFF.

The rearrangement joins TRBV25-1 to TRBJ2-1, with TRBD1 matching 9 bases. This CDR3 contains 14 residues. Germline lookup yields CDR1 MGHDK and CDR2 SYGVNS. Trimming at V came to 3 bases and at J to 8 bases, leaving 5 bases not matched to a gene. CDR3 nucleotide sequence: TGTGCCAGCAGTGATGGACAGGGGTTGGATGAGCAGTTCTTC. This encodes CASSDGQGLDEQFF.

CDR3 residues: CASSLSRNTGELFF. DNA for the CDR3: TGTGCCAGCAGTTTAAGTCGGAACACCGGGGAGCTGTTTTTT. The rearrangement links TRBV27 to TRBJ2-2, with no clear D. V gave up 2 bases and J gave up 1 base, with 5 bases separating them. This CDR3 has 14 amino acids. CDR1 MNHEY and CDR2 SMNVEV come from the germline V gene (reference sequence).

As regards this clonotype: Its ends do not fully match the called genes, so a read error is possible. The chain recombines TRBV2 with TRBJ2-2; D ambiguous. Germline V gives CDR1 SNHLY, CDR2 FYNNEI. The CDR3 has 13 amino acids. The chain's CDR3 is CATKQENTWELFF. The CDR3 region has the DNA TGTGCCACCAAGCAGGAGAACACCTGGGAGCTGTTTTTT. The full variable domain, its missing parts supplied by reference TRBV2 and TRBJ2-2, is EPEVTQTPSHQVTQMGQEVILRCVPISNHLYFYWYRQILGQKVEFLVSFYNNEISEKSEIFDDQFSVERPDGSNFTLKIRSTKLEDSAMYFCATKQENTWELFFGEGSRLTVL.

The rearrangement links TRBV25-1 to TRBJ2-2, with 8 positions matching TRBD2. This CDR3 is 16 amino acids long. CDR1 and CDR2 from the germline V gene are MGHDK and SYGVNS. V gave up 1 base and J gave up 5 bases; unmatched junction bases: 6. The CDR3 DNA follows: TGTGCCAGCAGTGAATTAAGCGGGAGAGCTACCGGGGAGCTGTTTTTT. Protein product: CASSELSGRATGELFF.

In this sample, this clonotype turned up a few times. The chain uses TRBV3-1 and TRBJ1-1; D uncertain. Germline values: CDR1 LGHDT, CDR2 YNNKEL (reference sequence). The CDR3 runs 12 residues. V was cut by 1 base and J by 8 bases, with 8 bases left in between. CDR3 protein: CASSQGRSEAFF. CDR3 bases: TGTGCCAGCAGCCAAGGTCGTAGCGAAGCTTTCTTT.

The rearrangement links TRBV9 to TRBJ2-1, with 8 bases fitting TRBD2. From germline, CDR1 is SGDLS and CDR2 YYNGEE. Trimming cost V 3 bases and J 5 bases; bases outside gene matches: 10. The CDR3 is made up of 16 amino acids. The DNA of the CDR3 is TGTGCCAGCAGCGAACCTGCGGGACTAGTGGACAATGAGCAGTTCTTC. Its protein is CASSEPAGLVDNEQFF.

This clonotype has more than one count but fewer than ten. The chain has TRBV3-1 and TRBJ2-1; perhaps D is TRBD1 or TRBD2 (5 bases each). V was trimmed by 5 bases and J by 8 bases, leaving 19 bases between them. Germline V gene sequence: CDR1 LGHDT, CDR2 YNNKEL (reference sequence). This CDR3 has 15 residues. CDR3 protein: CASSDERGGHDEQFF. As DNA, the CDR3 is TGTGCCAGCAGCGATGAACGGGGCGGGCACGATGAGCAGTTCTTC.

This clonotype was picked up many times. The J gene is TRBJ2-1, the V gene TRBV29-1; D might be TRBD1 (5 bases). The CDR3 totals 13 residues. Germline V gene lookup returns CDR1 SQVTM and CDR2 ANQGSEA. Between the trimmed V and J ends, which lost 5 bases and 9 bases, there was a span of 17 bases. The CDR3 nucleotides read TGCAGCGTTCCGTCAAGCCAGGGCCCTGAGCAGTTCTTC. Protein: CSVPSSQGPEQFF.

This chain connects TRBV9 to TRBJ2-1, with TRBD2 identical over 10 bases. The CDR3 loop spans 15 amino acids. Germline V gene lookup returns CDR1 SGDLS and CDR2 YYNGEE. J was trimmed by 3 bases and V by 4 bases; bases with no gene match: 4. CDR3 loop: CASSLTSGHYNEQFF. The CDR3 nucleotides are TGTGCCAGCAGCCTGACTAGCGGGCACTACAATGAGCAGTTCTTC.

This clonotype was recorded at least ten times. CDR3 sequence: CASSLGEAYEQYF. Written as DNA, the CDR3 is TGTGCCAGCAGTCTCGGGGAGGCCTACGAGCAGTACTTC. The gene calls are TRBV11-2 and TRBJ2-7; D is perhaps TRBD2 (6 bases). This CDR3 has 13 amino acids. Trimming removed 6 bases from V and 2 bases from J, with 11 bases in between. Per germline, CDR1 SGHAT and CDR2 FQNNGV.

The V and J genes are TRBV9 and TRBJ1-6; 8 positions agree with TRBD1. The J segment lost 9 bases and the V segment lost 3 bases, leaving 11 bases of the junction unmatched. Germline-derived CDR1 and CDR2 are SGDLS and YYNGEE. CDR3 length equals 16 residues. In DNA, the CDR3 is TGTGCCAGCAGCGCCGCAGGACAGGGCGGGGGTTCACCCCTCCACTTT. Protein: CASSAAGQGGGSPLHF.

The rearrangement uses TRBV5-4 and TRBJ1-3, with D unresolved. Germline values: CDR1 SGHNT, CDR2 YYREEE (reference sequence). The CDR3 is 14 residues long. V gave up 9 bases and J gave up 7 bases, with 20 bases separating them. For the CDR3, the DNA is TGTGCCATCAATGGCCGGGCCCTGGGTAACACCATATATTTT. Amino acids: CAINGRALGNTIYF.

V usage is TRBV30 and J usage is TRBJ2-3, with D hard to call. Germline V gene data show CDR1 as GTSNPN and CDR2 as SVGIG (reference sequence). The CDR3 is 13 residues long. Between the trimmed V and J ends, which lost 5 bases and 4 bases, there was a span of 13 bases. The CDR3 DNA follows: TGTGCCTGGGGGCCCTCGGGCCCAGATACGCAGTATTTT. This codes for CAWGPSGPDTQYF. The full variable domain, its missing parts supplied by reference TRBV30 and TRBJ2-3, is SQTIHQWPATLVQPVGSPLSLECTVEGTSNPNLYWYRQAAGRGLQLLFYSVGIGQISSEVPQNLSASRPQDRQFILSSKKLLLSDSGFYLCAWGPSGPDTQYFGPGTRLTVL.

This clonotype was seen a few times. The V call is TRBV5-6, the J call TRBJ1-1; 7 bases line up with TRBD1. CDR3 length: 15 amino acids. Trimming cost V 1 base and J 1 base; bases outside gene matches: 4. Germline V gene sequence: CDR1 SGHDT, CDR2 YYEEEE. CDR3 sequence: CASSLIGTANTEAFF. The CDR3 DNA is TGTGCCAGCAGCTTGATCGGGACAGCGAACACTGAAGCTTTCTTT.

The chain is built from TRBV5-1 and TRBJ1-6, with D possibly being TRBD1 (6 bases). V lost 4 bases and J 14 bases, leaving 22 bases between the germline ends. The germline gives CDR1 SGHRS, CDR2 YFSETQ. The CDR3 totals 15 residues. DNA of the CDR3: TGCGCCAGCAGCCTAAATCCGGAGGGGGATTTAACCCTCCACTTT. Translation gives CASSLNPEGDLTLHF.

This clonotype was counted at least ten times. V and J are TRBV12-5 and TRBJ2-5; D not certain. V was shortened by 1 base and J by 5 bases, with 8 bases between the two germline ends. The CDR3 spans 13 residues. The germline V gene has CDR1 LGHNT and CDR2 FRNRAP. CDR3 bases: TGTGCTAGTGGTTTGGGTCCGAGGGAGACCCAGTACTTC. Amino acids: CASGLGPRETQYF. Filled out from reference TRBV12-5 and TRBJ2-5, the complete variable domain reads DARVTQTPRHKVTEMGQEVTMRCQPILGHNTVFWYRQTMMQGLELLAYFRNRAPLDDSGMPKDRFSAEMPDATLATLKIQPSEPRDSAVYFCASGLGPRETQYFGPGTRLLVL.

The V gene is TRBV27, the J gene TRBJ1-6; D is unclear. The CDR3 is 17 amino acids. In germline, CDR1 is MNHEY, CDR2 SMNVEV (reference sequence). Trimming took off 4 bases at V and 0 bases at J, with 13 bases between the two ends. CDR3 in amino acids: CASSSLGGDSYNSPLHF. CDR3 bases: TGTGCCAGCAGTTCGCTGGGCGGGGACTCCTATAATTCACCCCTCCACTTT.